This TCR beta chain was retrieved from a study of T cell repertoires in cytomegalovirus infection. Many counts were recorded for this clonotype. TCRdb itself ran the reads through MiXCR, one entry per CDR3 protein. The sample contains some 150,000 distinct CDR3 sequences, about a quarter of which appear only once. Germline CDR1 and CDR2: SGHTA and FQGTGA. Trimming removed 5 bases from V and 4 bases from J, with 15 bases in between. CDR3 size: 15 residues. The source of this sequence is a human donor in good health (CMV status not recorded). Some clones in this sample may be carry-over from other donors' samples. The sequenced material came from PBMCs. The chain links TRBV7-3 to TRBJ2-1; D remains ambiguous. CDR3 nucleotide sequence: TGTGCCAGCAGCCCAGAGCCGGACCGGTACAATGAGCAGTTCTTC. This gives the protein CASSPEPDRYNEQFF.